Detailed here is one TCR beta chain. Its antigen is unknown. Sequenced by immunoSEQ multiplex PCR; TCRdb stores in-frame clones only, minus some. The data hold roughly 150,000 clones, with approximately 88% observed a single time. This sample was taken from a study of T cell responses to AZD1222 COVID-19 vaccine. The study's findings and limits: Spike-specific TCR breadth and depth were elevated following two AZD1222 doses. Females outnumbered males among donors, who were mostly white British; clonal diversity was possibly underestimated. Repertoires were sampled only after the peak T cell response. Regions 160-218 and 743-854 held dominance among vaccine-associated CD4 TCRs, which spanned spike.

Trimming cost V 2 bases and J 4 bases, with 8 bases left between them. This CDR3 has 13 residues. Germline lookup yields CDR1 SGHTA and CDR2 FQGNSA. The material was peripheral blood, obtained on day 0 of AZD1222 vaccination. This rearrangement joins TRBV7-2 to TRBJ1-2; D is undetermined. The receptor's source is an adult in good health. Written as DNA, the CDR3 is TGTGCCAGCAGCTTACACAGCTTCTATGGCTACACCTTC. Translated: CASSLHSFYGYTF.